This entry describes one TCR beta chain. The record originates from a study of blood T cell repertoires in COVID-19. Across the study: In each case, the material was cDNA or gDNA derived from T cells, B-cell-depleted T cells, or PBMCs.

Original processing methods: Amplification with reference gene primers provided the estimates of nucleated cell counts. Profiled with immunoSEQ multiplex PCR; TCRdb holds only in-frame clones, not every one. V and J calls and clone size are as listed in that table; D and trimming were resolved from the DNA. The profile shows 150,000 to 200,000 clones, about 81% of them singletons. The length of the CDR3 is 20 residues. V shed 0 bases, J shed 0 bases, and the junction held 13 bases outside the gene matches. Germline CDR1 SQVTM, CDR2 ANQGSEA. The sequencing input was peripheral blood. The chain couples TRBV29-1 to TRBJ2-6; 8 bases fit TRBD1. The receptor was isolated from an older woman with acute or convalescent COVID-19. The DNA for the CDR3 is TGCAGCGTTGAAGATCGACGGACAGGGATCGGAAACTCTGGGGCCAACGTCCTGACTTTC. The encoded protein is CSVEDRRTGIGNSGANVLTF.